The 27 T cell receptor beta chains below were found in one sample sequenced in a study of shared clonotypes between healthy human individuals. As defined, naive CD8 cells were CD45RO-negative and positively selected for CCR7, with terminally differentiated effector memory CD45RA+ cells excluded. Clones were read by immunoSEQ multiplex PCR, and TCRdb kept only the in-frame ones, dropping some. The table includes around 550,000 clones, approximately 95% detected once. What was sequenced was naive CD8+ T cells sorted from blood. These receptors were taken from a woman aged 25 to 39 in good health.

The chain is built from TRBV28 and TRBJ2-5; 10 bases fit TRBD1. V shed 6 bases and J 1 base; nucleotides not matched to a gene: 2. Germline-derived CDR1 and CDR2 are MDHEN and SYDVKM. This CDR3 has 14 amino acids. This CDR3 reads CASRRDRGQETQYF. CDR3 bases: TGTGCCAGCAGGAGGGACAGGGGCCAAGAGACCCAGTACTTC.

The rearrangement joins TRBV28 to TRBJ2-1, with 8 bases fitting TRBD1. Losses at the gene ends were 3 bases for V and 6 bases for J; bases not matched to a gene: 1. CDR3 length: 13 residues. The germline CDR1 and CDR2 sequences are MDHEN and SYDVKM. The CDR3 bases are TGTGCCAGCAGTTTTGGGACAGGCAATGAGCAGTTCTTC. As protein: CASSFGTGNEQFF. Using reference TRBV28 and TRBJ2-1 for the parts outside the CDR3, the full variable domain is DVKVTQSSRYLVKRTGEKVFLECVQDMDHENMFWYRQDPGLGLRLIYFSYDVKMKEKGDIPEGYSVSREKKERFSLILESASTNQTSMYLCASSFGTGNEQFFGPGTRLTVL.

The chain is built from TRBV7-8 and TRBJ2-7; 8 bases agree with TRBD2. From germline, CDR1 is SGHVS and CDR2 FQNEAQ. This CDR3 contains 19 residues. Trimming removed 3 bases from V and 1 base from J; junction bases left unmatched: 17. The CDR3 DNA is TGTGCCAGCAGCTTCCCGGATACGGGACTAGTCGAACTTTCCTACGAGCAGTACTTC. Translation gives CASSFPDTGLVELSYEQYF.

The chain employs TRBV2 and TRBJ2-7, with D perhaps given as TRBD1 or TRBD2 (5 bases each). This CDR3 has 14 amino acids. Germline V lookup: CDR1 SNHLY, CDR2 FYNNEI. Trimming left V 3 bases short and J 5 bases short, with 14 bases between. The CDR3 here is CASSDPGPDDEQYF. The CDR3 region has the DNA TGTGCCAGCAGTGACCCGGGACCAGATGACGAGCAGTACTTC. Full variable domain (missing parts from reference TRBV2 and TRBJ2-7): EPEVTQTPSHQVTQMGQEVILRCVPISNHLYFYWYRQILGQKVEFLVSFYNNEISEKSEIFDDQFSVERPDGSNFTLKIRSTKLEDSAMYFCASSDPGPDDEQYFGPGTRLTVT.

The chain carries TRBV5-1 and TRBJ2-1, with 13 bases matching TRBD2. The germline V gene encodes CDR1 SGHRS and CDR2 YFSETQ. With 4 bases clipped from V and 8 bases from J, the junction kept 6 bases outside the gene matches. The CDR3 spans 15 residues. CDR3 region: CASSEGLAGSYEQFF. CDR3 coding DNA: TGCGCCAGCAGCGAGGGACTAGCGGGATCTTATGAGCAGTTCTTC.

The chain has TRBV7-9 and TRBJ1-3; a weak D match, TRBD1 (5 bases). There are 14 residues in the CDR3. The V gene lost 5 bases and the J gene lost 3 bases, with 11 bases spanning the gap. Germline V gene lookup returns CDR1 SEHNR and CDR2 FQNEAQ (reference sequence). CDR3 nucleotide sequence: TGTGCCAGCAGCCCGTGGGGGGATGGAAACACCATATATTTT. It encodes CASSPWGDGNTIYF.

The chain recombines TRBV5-4 with TRBJ1-1, with D possibly being TRBD1 (6 bases). Germline V gene lookup returns CDR1 SGHNT and CDR2 YYREEE (reference sequence). The CDR3 is made up of 12 amino acids. V was shortened by 6 bases and J by 10 bases, with 16 bases between the two germline ends. In nucleotides, the CDR3 is TGTGCCAGCAACTTCGGTGGGGGGCGAGCTTTCTTT. It translates to CASNFGGGRAFF.

This clone showed up just once. The rearrangement uses TRBV7-2 and TRBJ2-1, with 12 bases that match TRBD2. The CDR3 totals 18 residues. Unmatched junction bases numbered 17, after V lost 6 bases and J lost 8 bases. Germline values: CDR1 SGHTA, CDR2 FQGNSA. CDR3 sequence reads: CASSYTLAGGPLKDEQFF. CDR3 nucleotide sequence: TGTGCCAGCAGTTACACTCTAGCGGGAGGGCCACTTAAGGATGAGCAGTTCTTC.

The chain employs TRBV5-6 and TRBJ1-2; 9 bases are shared with TRBD1. Germline-derived CDR1 and CDR2 are SGHDT and YYEEEE. After removal of 4 bases from V and 8 bases from J, the junction contained 9 bases not matched to a gene. The CDR3 totals 14 residues. The CDR3 DNA sequence: TGTGCCAGCAGCAGGACGGACAGGGGCCAAGGCTACACCTTC. It translates to CASSRTDRGQGYTF.

The V call is TRBV7-9, the J call TRBJ2-7, with 7 bases lining up with TRBD2. Germline CDR1 is SEHNR and CDR2 is FQNEAQ (reference sequence). CDR3 length equals 16 residues. V dropped 6 bases and J dropped 5; count of bases not matched to a gene: 16. The CDR3 here is CASSLPVTGGTDEQYF. CDR3 DNA sequence: TGTGCCAGCAGTCTCCCCGTTACGGGAGGTACGGACGAGCAGTACTTC.

The chain is built from TRBV5-6 and TRBJ2-5, with 11 nucleotides matching TRBD2. The CDR3 length is 15 residues. Germline V gives CDR1 SGHDT, CDR2 YYEEEE. After removal of 3 bases from V and 4 bases from J, the junction contained 5 bases not matched to a gene. CDR3 in amino acids: CASSYLTSGVETQYF. The DNA of the CDR3 is TGTGCCAGCAGCTACCTGACTAGCGGGGTAGAGACCCAGTACTTC.

The chain uses TRBV7-9 and TRBJ1-5, with D perhaps TRBD1 (5 bases). Germline CDR1 reads SEHNR; CDR2 reads FQNEAQ (reference sequence). V was shortened by 1 base and J by 6 bases, with 10 bases between the two germline ends. The CDR3 has 14 amino acids. The CDR3 protein is CASSLGGVFQPQHF. The CDR3, as DNA: TGTGCCAGCAGCTTAGGGGGGGTCTTTCAGCCCCAGCATTTT.

J is TRBJ2-1 and V is TRBV6-1; tentatively, D is TRBD2 (6 bases). This CDR3 spans 13 amino acids. In germline, CDR1 is MNHNS, CDR2 SASEGT. With 6 bases removed from V and 6 bases from J, the gap between germline ends came to 12 bases. The CDR3 coding sequence is TGTGCCAGCAGGGATACTAGCAGCAATGAGCAGTTCTTC. Translation: CASRDTSSNEQFF.

The rearrangement links TRBV5-1 to TRBJ2-2; D not resolved. The CDR3 is made up of 15 amino acids. Germline assignment: CDR1 SGHRS and CDR2 YFSETQ. The V and J ends lost 0 bases and 1 base respectively, with 7 bases between them. CDR3 loop: CASSLGSRNTGELFF. For the CDR3, the DNA is TGCGCCAGCAGCTTGGGTTCGCGGAACACCGGGGAGCTGTTTTTT. Using reference TRBV5-1 and TRBJ2-2 for the parts outside the CDR3, the full variable domain is KAGVTQTPRYLIKTRGQQVTLSCSPISGHRSVSWYQQTPGQGLQFLFEYFSETQRNKGNFPGRFSGRQFSNSRSEMNVSTLELGDSALYLCASSLGSRNTGELFFGEGSRLTVL.

The chain couples TRBV2 to TRBJ2-3; tentatively, D is TRBD2 (5 bases). CDR1 is SNHLY, CDR2 FYNNEI, per germline. Trimming stripped 10 bases from V and 3 bases from J, with 11 bases between. The CDR3 is made up of 12 amino acids. The CDR3 nucleotides read TGTGCCACCCGGACTCGTACAGATACGCAGTATTTT. Translation: CATRTRTDTQYF.

The chain has TRBV27 and TRBJ2-7; 9 bases line up with TRBD1. J lost 1 base, V lost 3 bases, and 13 bases had no gene match. CDR1 and CDR2 (germline): MNHEY, SMNVEV (reference sequence). This CDR3 comprises 18 residues. CDR3 DNA sequence: TGTGCCAGCAGTTTCTACCCGCCGTCCGGGACAGGGTCCTACGAGCAGTACTTC. Amino acid sequence: CASSFYPPSGTGSYEQYF.

V is TRBV5-6 and J is TRBJ2-7; 7 nucleotides match TRBD2. V gave up 0 bases and J gave up 3 bases; unmatched junction bases: 12. The CDR3 has 17 amino acids. In germline, CDR1 is SGHDT, CDR2 YYEEEE. DNA for the CDR3: TGTGCCAGCAGCTTGGCCGGTGGGGATAGCGGGTTCTACGAGCAGTACTTC. Encoded protein: CASSLAGGDSGFYEQYF.

This chain uses TRBV27 with TRBJ2-7; 7 bases map to TRBD1. This CDR3 has 14 residues. Germline V gives CDR1 MNHEY, CDR2 SMNVEV (reference sequence). Trimming at V came to 5 bases and at J to 5 bases, leaving 9 bases not matched to a gene. CDR3 nucleotides: TGTGCCAGCAGTCTAGGGACAGTTCCGGACGAGCAGTACTTC. Translation gives CASSLGTVPDEQYF.

The chain has TRBV27 and TRBJ1-2; maybe TRBD1 (5 bases). This CDR3 comprises 15 residues. Germline V gene lookup returns CDR1 MNHEY and CDR2 SMNVEV (reference sequence). Deletions cut 3 bases from V and 4 bases from J, with 15 bases between. CDR3 amino acids: CASSFSPTDFYGYTF. In DNA, the CDR3 is TGTGCCAGCAGTTTCAGCCCGACAGACTTCTATGGCTACACCTTC.

The V and J genes are TRBV15 and TRBJ1-4; D uncertain. Germline CDR1 reads LNHNV; CDR2 reads YYDKDF (reference sequence). The V and J ends lost 0 bases and 8 bases respectively, with 13 bases between them. This CDR3 has 15 amino acids. The CDR3: CATSRDKLIQEKLFF. CDR3 coding DNA: TGTGCCACCAGCAGAGATAAGTTAATACAGGAAAAACTGTTTTTT.

V usage is TRBV6-1 and J usage is TRBJ1-2; 7 bases agree with TRBD1. V gave up 2 bases and J gave up 6 bases; unmatched junction bases: 12. CDR3 length: 16 residues. Germline assignment: CDR1 MNHNS and CDR2 SASEGT. This CDR3 reads CASSERELQGRNGYTF. The CDR3 DNA sequence: TGTGCCAGCAGTGAAAGAGAGTTACAGGGGAGGAATGGCTACACCTTC.

In this sample, this clone turned up a few times. V usage is TRBV5-4 and J usage is TRBJ2-7; 7 bases agree with TRBD2. The CDR3 is made up of 14 amino acids. The ends lost 0 bases at V and 5 bases at J; junction bases unmatched: 5. CDR1 and CDR2 from the germline V gene are SGHNT and YYREEE (reference sequence). The CDR3 reads CASSLGWGGNEQYF. For the CDR3, the DNA is TGTGCCAGCAGCTTGGGGTGGGGAGGGAACGAGCAGTACTTC.

The J gene is TRBJ1-2, the V gene TRBV6-5, with D unclear. Germline loops: CDR1 MNHEY, CDR2 SVGAGI. Trimming pared 6 bases from V and 7 bases from J, leaving 21 bases between. This CDR3 region has 15 residues. The CDR3 here is CASRPYREDLPGYTF. The CDR3 region has the DNA TGTGCCAGCAGGCCTTACAGAGAAGATCTTCCTGGCTACACCTTC.

The chain recombines TRBV27 with TRBJ2-7; D not certain. CDR3 length equals 15 residues. The V end lost 0 bases, the J end lost 4 bases, and 13 bases lay between the germline ends. The germline V gene encodes CDR1 MNHEY and CDR2 SMNVEV (reference sequence). The CDR3 region is CASSLSLAETYEQYF. The CDR3 DNA reads TGTGCCAGCAGTTTATCGTTGGCAGAAACTTACGAGCAGTACTTC.

Regarding this clone: The sample has other DNA sequences that encode this CDR3 too. The chain carries TRBV7-9 and TRBJ2-7; tentative D call: TRBD2 (6 bases). Germline values: CDR1 SEHNR, CDR2 FQNEAQ (reference sequence). The CDR3 spans 13 residues. Trimming left V 6 bases short and J 3 bases short, with 12 bases between. CDR3 DNA: TGTGCCAGCAGTCCCGGGGACTTCTACGAGCAGTACTTC. It translates to CASSPGDFYEQYF. The full variable domain, in which reference TRBV7-9 and TRBJ2-7 provide the parts outside the CDR3, is DTGVSQNPRHKITKRGQNVTFRCDPISEHNRLYWYRQTLGQGPEFLTYFQNEAQLEKSRLLSDRFSAERPKGSFSTLEIQRTEQGDSAMYLCASSPGDFYEQYFGPGTRLTVT.

The gene calls are TRBV7-2 and TRBJ2-1; a possible D gene is TRBD1 (6 bases). CDR3 length equals 14 residues. The V and J ends lost 1 base and 8 bases respectively, with 12 bases between them. Germline CDR1 reads SGHTA; CDR2 reads FQGNSA. CDR3 DNA sequence: TGTGCCAGCAGCTTAGGCTCGAGGGGGTATGAGCAGTTCTTC. As protein: CASSLGSRGYEQFF.

The chain is built from TRBV14 and TRBJ2-3; D is unclear. There are 14 residues in the CDR3. V was cut by 4 bases and J by 4 bases, with 12 bases left in between. Germline V gives CDR1 SGHDN, CDR2 FVKESK. The CDR3 protein is CASSRRTGADTQYF. As DNA, the CDR3 is TGTGCCAGCAGCCGCCGGACGGGTGCAGATACGCAGTATTTT. Full variable domain (rest looked up from reference TRBV14 and TRBJ2-3): EAGVTQFPSHSVIEKGQTVTLRCDPISGHDNLYWYRRVMGKEIKFLLHFVKESKQDESGMPNNRFLAERTGGTYSTLKVQPAELEDSGVYFCASSRRTGADTQYFGPGTRLTVL.